The next 24 T cell receptor beta chains were all read from a single sample in a study of T cell responses to AZD1222 COVID-19 vaccine. Only in-frame clones appear in the TCRdb table, and some are missing; sequencing was by immunoSEQ multiplex PCR. The sample holds about 130,000 clones, nearly 95% seen once. This specimen consisted of peripheral blood, obtained on day 0 of AZD1222 vaccination. The receptors here all came from an adult in good health.

The genes are TRBV3-1 (or the pseudogene TRBV3-2) and TRBJ1-3, with D tentatively TRBD1 (5 bases). Per germline, CDR1 LGHDT and CDR2 YNNKEL (reference sequence). The V and J ends lost 4 bases and 3 bases respectively, with 16 bases between them. This CDR3 comprises 16 residues. CDR3 loop: CASSPGTGTIGNTIYF. The CDR3, as DNA: TGTGCCAGCAGCCCCGGGACGGGAACAATTGGAAACACCATATATTTT.

The rearrangement joins TRBV12-3 or TRBV12-4 to TRBJ1-2, with no clear D. V lost 7 bases to trimming and J lost 1 base, with 7 bases between them. The length of the CDR3 is 12 residues. The DNA for the CDR3 is TGTGCCAGCACCACGATTAACTATGGCTACACCTTC. As protein: CASTTINYGYTF.

This chain links TRBV30 with TRBJ2-3; TRBD2 agrees at 8 bases. Per germline, CDR1 GTSNPN and CDR2 SVGIG (reference sequence). The CDR3 has 16 amino acids. Trimming removed 0 bases from V and 4 bases from J; junction bases left unmatched: 9. This CDR3 is CAWSVGLSGAADTQYF. DNA for the CDR3: TGTGCCTGGAGTGTGGGGCTTAGCGGGGCCGCAGATACGCAGTATTTT.

CDR3 residues: CASSWTPSQETQYF. CDR3 sequence (DNA): TGCGCCAGCAGCTGGACGCCCAGCCAAGAGACCCAGTACTTC. This sequence joins TRBV5-1 and TRBJ2-5; D is ambiguous. Germline values: CDR1 SGHRS, CDR2 YFSETQ. Trimming removed 3 bases at V and 1 base at J, with 10 bases between. This CDR3 contains 14 residues. The variable domain in full, completed from reference TRBV5-1 and TRBJ2-5, reads KAGVTQTPRYLIKTRGQQVTLSCSPISGHRSVSWYQQTPGQGLQFLFEYFSETQRNKGNFPGRFSGRQFSNSRSEMNVSTLELGDSALYLCASSWTPSQETQYFGPGTRLLVL.

The J gene is TRBJ1-4, the V gene TRBV30; D might be TRBD1 (5 bases). The CDR3 is 15 residues long. The germline V and J ends were trimmed by 0 bases and 7 bases, with 15 bases remaining between them. CDR1 is GTSNPN, CDR2 SVGIG, per germline (reference sequence). The CDR3 DNA reads as TGTGCCTGGAGTGTACTAGAGGGGCAGGGTGAAAAACTGTTTTTT. Amino acids: CAWSVLEGQGEKLFF.

V and J are TRBV19 and TRBJ2-7; a weak D match, TRBD1 (6 bases). Per germline, CDR1 LNHDA and CDR2 SQIVND (reference sequence). The CDR3 length is 13 residues. V shed 6 bases and J shed 5 bases, with 14 bases lying between them. The CDR3 bases are TGTGCCAGTAGCGCGAGGGGGTTCAACGAGCAGTACTTC. Amino acids: CASSARGFNEQYF.

The chain recombines TRBV4-1 with TRBJ2-7; 9 nucleotides agree with TRBD2. The CDR3 totals 16 residues. In germline, CDR1 is MGHRA, CDR2 YSYEKL. Trimming removed 0 bases from V and 3 bases from J; junction bases left unmatched: 6. DNA for the CDR3: TGCGCCAGCAGCCAAGATCCGGCTAGCGGGGACTACGAGCAGTACTTC. This codes for CASSQDPASGDYEQYF.

V usage is TRBV13 and J usage is TRBJ2-7, with 8 positions matching TRBD1. Trimming at V came to 3 bases and at J to 2 bases, leaving 9 bases not matched to a gene. Germline V CDR1 and CDR2: PRHDT, FYEKMQ (reference sequence). The CDR3 runs 16 residues. The CDR3 bases are TGTGCCAGCAGCTTCGCCGGAGGGGACAGGCCCTACGAGCAGTACTTC. As protein: CASSFAGGDRPYEQYF.

V is TRBV19 and J is TRBJ1-1, with D perhaps matching TRBD1 (6 bases). Germline CDR1 and CDR2: LNHDA and SQIVND (reference sequence). The V and J ends lost 9 bases and 4 bases respectively, with 15 bases between them. This CDR3 has 13 residues. CDR3 sequence (DNA): TGTGCCAGCTACGCACAGGGTGGCACTGAAGCTTTCTTT. This sequence encodes CASYAQGGTEAFF.

The rearrangement joins TRBV19 to TRBJ1-3; D perhaps matches TRBD1 (6 bases). CDR3 length equals 14 residues. Germline-derived CDR1 and CDR2 are LNHDA and SQIVND (reference sequence). V lost 8 bases to trimming and J lost 0 bases, with 11 bases between them. CDR3 in DNA: TGTGCCAGTCGTACAGGGAGCTCTGGAAACACCATATATTTT. Translation: CASRTGSSGNTIYF.

The chain couples TRBV18 to TRBJ2-2; perhaps TRBD2 as D (5 bases). The V and J ends lost 2 bases and 5 bases respectively, with 9 bases between them. The CDR3 is 14 amino acids. Germline assignment: CDR1 KGHSH and CDR2 LQKENI. The chain's CDR3 is CASSPMERTGELFF. CDR3 nucleotide sequence: TGTGCCAGCTCACCAATGGAGCGGACCGGGGAGCTGTTTTTT.

The rearrangement uses TRBV10-3 and TRBJ1-2; 9 bases fit TRBD1. Germline V gene lookup returns CDR1 ENHRY and CDR2 SYGVKD. Unmatched junction bases numbered 9, after V lost 3 bases and J lost 10 bases. The CDR3 is 14 residues long. The DNA of the CDR3 is TGTGCCATCAGTGAAAAGGGGACAGGGATCCACTACACCTTC. Encoded protein: CAISEKGTGIHYTF.

The V call is TRBV7-9, the J call TRBJ2-2; TRBD1 might be the D (5 bases). The V end was cut by 1 base, the J end by 10 bases, with 7 bases between. The germline CDR1 and CDR2 sequences are SEHNR and FQNEAQ (reference sequence). There are 12 residues in the CDR3. The CDR3 DNA follows: TGTGCCAGCAGCTTAGAGGGGTCGGAGCTGTTTTTT. Amino acid sequence: CASSLEGSELFF.

This clone was recorded a few times. CDR3 residues: CASSLDPNTEAFF. CDR3 DNA: TGTGCCAGCAGCTTAGATCCTAACACTGAAGCTTTCTTT. The gene calls are TRBV11-1 and TRBJ1-1; no firm D call. Germline-derived CDR1 and CDR2 are SGHAT and FQDESV (reference sequence). The germline V and J ends were trimmed by 1 base and 2 bases, with 5 bases remaining between them. The CDR3 has 13 residues.

This chain joins TRBV30 and TRBJ1-1; D perhaps matches TRBD1 (5 bases). V lost 4 bases to trimming and J lost 1 base, with 10 bases between them. Germline assignment: CDR1 GTSNPN and CDR2 SVGIG (reference sequence). This CDR3 has 13 amino acids. The CDR3 region is CAWNWTPNTEAFF. The CDR3, as DNA: TGTGCCTGGAATTGGACACCGAACACTGAAGCTTTCTTT.

The rearrangement joins TRBV18 to TRBJ2-7; 9 bases are a match to TRBD1. This CDR3 region has 16 residues. The germline gives CDR1 KGHSH, CDR2 LQKENI. The junction had 12 bases not matched to a gene; V was cut back by 3 bases and J by 6 bases. The CDR3: CASSPQDRGWGSEQYF. CDR3 DNA: TGTGCCAGCTCACCCCAGGACAGGGGATGGGGTTCCGAGCAGTACTTC.

The chain recombines TRBV24-1 with TRBJ2-1, with TRBD2 identical over 7 bases. J was trimmed by 3 bases and V by 11 bases; bases with no gene match: 9. CDR3 length: 14 amino acids. CDR1 is KGHDR, CDR2 SFDVKD, per germline. Here the CDR3 DNA reads TGTGCCATCCTCCGGGGGGAGAACTACAATGAGCAGTTCTTC. It encodes CAILRGENYNEQFF.

The chain couples TRBV7-9 to TRBJ2-2; D is undetermined. This CDR3 region has 12 residues. Trimming took off 3 bases at V and 5 bases at J, with 4 bases between the two ends. Germline CDR1 SEHNR, CDR2 FQNEAQ (reference sequence). The CDR3 sequence: CASSFNTGELFF. DNA for the CDR3: TGTGCCAGCAGCTTTAATACCGGGGAGCTGTTTTTT.

The rearrangement joins TRBV5-1 to TRBJ1-4, with TRBD1 as a possible D gene (5 bases). CDR3 length equals 16 residues. From germline, CDR1 is SGHRS and CDR2 YFSETQ. V lost 3 bases, J lost 6 bases, and 18 bases lay in between. CDR3 DNA: TGCGCCAGCAGCTACAGACCGACAGATAGGGATGAAAAACTGTTTTTT. Translating gives CASSYRPTDRDEKLFF.

The J gene is TRBJ2-5, the V gene TRBV9; 7 nucleotides match TRBD2. This CDR3 has 14 amino acids. V lost 3 bases to trimming and J lost 5 bases; unmatched junction nucleotides: 7. Per the germline V gene, CDR1 is SGDLS and CDR2 is YYNGEE. The chain's CDR3 is CASSAEGRGETQYF. In nucleotides, the CDR3 is TGTGCCAGCAGCGCTGAGGGGCGGGGGGAGACCCAGTACTTC.

The chain couples TRBV4-1 to TRBJ1-1; possibly TRBD1 for D (5 bases). CDR3 length: 16 amino acids. Germline V lookup: CDR1 MGHRA, CDR2 YSYEKL. Trimming cost V 0 bases and J 4 bases, with 15 bases left between them. In DNA, the CDR3 is TGCGCCAGCAGCCAAGAAAAGGGACGGTTTTCCACTGAAGCTTTCTTT. Translated: CASSQEKGRFSTEAFF.

The CDR3 reads CASRPRQGSYEQYF. The CDR3 coding sequence is TGTGCCAGCAGGCCACGACAGGGCTCCTACGAGCAGTACTTC. V gene TRBV11-2 combines with J gene TRBJ2-7; 7 bases match TRBD1. CDR3 length: 14 residues. Germline CDR1 reads SGHAT; CDR2 reads FQNNGV. V gave up 6 bases and J gave up 0 bases; unmatched junction bases: 5.

This chain joins TRBV3-1 (or the pseudogene TRBV3-2) and TRBJ1-5, with unresolved D. The CDR3 is 15 residues long. CDR1 and CDR2 from the germline V gene are LGHDT and YNNKEL (reference sequence). The V and J ends lost 4 bases and 0 bases respectively, with 10 bases between them. The DNA for the CDR3 is TGTGCCAGCAGCCGGAGCTGGAATAGCAATCAGCCCCAGCATTTT. Its protein product is CASSRSWNSNQPQHF.

This chain uses TRBV3-1 (or the pseudogene TRBV3-2) with TRBJ2-1; 12 nucleotides agree with TRBD2. CDR3 length: 14 amino acids. J lost 10 bases, V lost 4 bases, and 5 bases had no gene match. Germline CDR1 and CDR2: LGHDT and YNNKEL (reference sequence). The CDR3 sequence: CASSLLTSGGEQFF. In DNA, the CDR3 is TGTGCCAGCAGCCTCCTGACTAGCGGGGGAGAGCAGTTCTTC.